Below, 26 T cell receptor beta chains from the same sample are listed, as sequenced in a study of lymphopenia after photon versus proton radiotherapy. Clones were sequenced by immunoSEQ multiplex PCR, and TCRdb holds only the in-frame ones, with some missing. The data contain approximately 150,000 clones, about nine tenths of them singletons. The input for sequencing was peripheral blood, taken from a patient treated with photon-based radiotherapy. These receptors all come from a man between 45 and 60 years old with gastric cancer.

The rearrangement links TRBV25-1 to TRBJ2-3, with TRBD2 matching 7 bases. Germline values: CDR1 MGHDK, CDR2 SYGVNS. The junction had 9 bases not matched to a gene; V was cut back by 5 bases and J by 1 base. This CDR3 is 16 amino acids long. The CDR3 nucleotides are TGTGCCAGCAGTCCCATGGCGGGAGAAGGCACAGATACGCAGTATTTT. This gives the protein CASSPMAGEGTDTQYF.

The genes are TRBV7-3 and TRBJ2-2, with D perhaps TRBD2 (6 bases). The CDR3 runs to 15 residues. Germline V CDR1 and CDR2: SGHTA, FQGTGA. V lost 5 bases to trimming and J lost 3 bases, with 13 bases between them. CDR3 in DNA: TGTGCCAGCAGCCTCTCGGGAGTTTACACCGGGGAGCTGTTTTTT. Encoded protein: CASSLSGVYTGELFF.

CDR3 nucleotide sequence: TGTGCCAGCAGCTTGGCGACTAAGCTCGAGCAGTACTTC. Translating gives CASSLATKLEQYF. The chain carries TRBV7-9 and TRBJ2-7, with D tentatively TRBD2 (5 bases). V was clipped by 3 bases and J by 6 bases, with 12 bases between them. Germline V gene sequence: CDR1 SEHNR, CDR2 FQNEAQ (reference sequence). The CDR3 is made up of 13 amino acids.

The chain's CDR3 is CASSYLPENTEAFF. CDR3 in DNA: TGTGCCAGCAGTTACCTGCCAGAGAACACTGAAGCTTTCTTT. The gene calls are TRBV6-5 and TRBJ1-1; D is ambiguous. The CDR3 is 14 amino acids. V was pared by 2 bases and J by 1 base, with 8 bases between. Germline lookup yields CDR1 MNHEY and CDR2 SVGAGI.

This chain links TRBV14 with TRBJ2-2; 9 bases fit TRBD1. The germline V gene encodes CDR1 SGHDN and CDR2 FVKESK. V dropped 4 bases and J dropped 5; count of bases not matched to a gene: 8. This CDR3 region has 16 residues. CDR3 sequence reads: CASSRRQGGSTGELFF. CDR3 bases: TGTGCCAGCAGCCGGCGACAGGGGGGGTCGACCGGGGAGCTGTTTTTT.

The chain has TRBV7-2 and TRBJ1-5; D might be TRBD1 (5 bases). V was pared by 4 bases and J by 3 bases, with 19 bases between. The CDR3 is 17 amino acids. Germline loops: CDR1 SGHTA, CDR2 FQGNSA. CDR3 DNA: TGTGCCAGCAGCTCGGGGGGAGGTGCAGGAAACAATCAGCCCCAGCATTTT. It is translated as CASSSGGGAGNNQPQHF.

This clone was recorded a few times. This chain connects TRBV6-1 to TRBJ1-1, with a tentative D call TRBD1 (6 bases). The CDR3 is 13 residues long. Germline V CDR1 and CDR2: MNHNS, SASEGT. V was pared by 4 bases and J by 1 base, with 7 bases between. CDR3 DNA sequence: TGTGCCAGCAGTGTACAGGGGAACACTGAAGCTTTCTTT. Amino acid sequence: CASSVQGNTEAFF.

DNA for the CDR3: TGTGCCAGCAGTGAAGGGTATGGGCAGGTGGGTCAGCCCCAGCATTTT. Encoded protein: CASSEGYGQVGQPQHF. This rearrangement joins TRBV6-1 to TRBJ1-5, with D unresolved. Trimming removed 1 base at V and 6 bases at J, with 16 bases between. CDR3 size: 16 residues. Germline CDR1 is MNHNS and CDR2 is SASEGT.

V and J are TRBV11-2 and TRBJ1-2, with a weak D call TRBD1 (6 bases). Trimming left V 4 bases short and J 2 bases short, with 23 bases between. The CDR3 has 18 amino acids. Germline V lookup: CDR1 SGHAT, CDR2 FQNNGV. The CDR3 bases are TGTGCCAGCAGCTCCCCCAGGGGACTCCAGACCTCCAACTATGGCTACACCTTC. This encodes CASSSPRGLQTSNYGYTF.

This chain connects TRBV27 to TRBJ1-2, with a tentative D call TRBD1 (5 bases). Germline CDR1 MNHEY, CDR2 SMNVEV (reference sequence). The CDR3 runs 13 residues. V shed 5 bases and J shed 4 bases, with 11 bases lying between them. The CDR3 spells CASSVDRGYGYTF. CDR3 bases: TGTGCCAGCAGTGTCGACAGAGGCTATGGCTACACCTTC.

The chain employs TRBV10-1 and TRBJ2-1; 14 nucleotides line up with TRBD2. The CDR3 covers 16 residues. The germline gives CDR1 WNHNN, CDR2 SYGVQD (reference sequence). With 0 bases clipped from V and 9 bases from J, the junction kept 4 bases outside the gene matches. In DNA form, the CDR3 reads TGCGCCAGCAGTGAGTCGGGACTAGCGGGAGCCTTTGAGCAGTTCTTC. Translating it yields CASSESGLAGAFEQFF.

This rearrangement joins TRBV18 to TRBJ1-1; D unresolved. The CDR3 spans 13 residues. V lost 3 bases, J lost 1 base, and 6 bases lay in between. CDR1 KGHSH and CDR2 LQKENI come from the germline V gene. The CDR3: CASSPVPNTEAFF. CDR3 bases: TGTGCCAGCTCACCGGTACCGAACACTGAAGCTTTCTTT.

The V and J genes are TRBV6-1 and TRBJ1-5, with D hard to call. Germline CDR1 MNHNS, CDR2 SASEGT. The CDR3 has 14 amino acids. V was trimmed by 7 bases and J by 0 bases, leaving 10 bases between them. The CDR3 DNA reads as TGTGCCAGCACCCTCATCGATAGCAATCAGCCCCAGCATTTT. Protein sequence: CASTLIDSNQPQHF.

This sequence joins TRBV28 and TRBJ2-2; D may be TRBD2 (6 bases). The V gene's germline CDR1 is MDHEN and CDR2 SYDVKM. The CDR3 is 15 amino acids. The V and J ends lost 6 bases and 6 bases respectively, with 17 bases between them. The CDR3 protein is CASSFGKREAGELFF. CDR3 nucleotides: TGTGCCAGCAGCTTTGGGAAAAGGGAGGCCGGGGAGCTGTTTTTT. Full variable domain (outside the CDR3, taken from reference TRBV28 and TRBJ2-2): DVKVTQSSRYLVKRTGEKVFLECVQDMDHENMFWYRQDPGLGLRLIYFSYDVKMKEKGDIPEGYSVSREKKERFSLILESASTNQTSMYLCASSFGKREAGELFFGEGSRLTVL.

The gene calls are TRBV6-5 and TRBJ1-1; no clear D gene. The CDR3 contains 15 residues. Germline CDR1 is MNHEY and CDR2 is SVGAGI. The V gene lost 2 bases and the J gene lost 2 bases, with 12 bases spanning the gap. CDR3: CASSYDALGNTEAFF. The DNA for the CDR3 is TGTGCCAGCAGTTACGATGCCCTTGGAAACACTGAAGCTTTCTTT.

The chain joins TRBV7-8 to TRBJ2-3; 9 bases agree with TRBD1. The CDR3 sequence is 16 residues long. In germline, CDR1 is SGHVS, CDR2 FQNEAQ. V was clipped by 5 bases and J by 1 base; unmatched bases: 7. The CDR3 coding sequence is TGTGCCAGCAGCCTGAGGGACAGGGCCCGCACAGATACGCAGTATTTT. This encodes CASSLRDRARTDTQYF.

The rearrangement links TRBV28 to TRBJ1-1; unclear D gene. V lost 7 bases, J lost 0 bases, and 6 bases lay in between. Germline-derived CDR1 and CDR2 are MDHEN and SYDVKM. This CDR3 spans 12 amino acids. In DNA form, the CDR3 reads TGTGCCAGCAACCCTTTGAACACTGAAGCTTTCTTT. Protein product: CASNPLNTEAFF.

The rearrangement links TRBV30 to TRBJ2-7; D gene uncertain. This CDR3 has 11 residues. V lost 5 bases to trimming and J lost 5 bases, with 10 bases between them. Germline V lookup: CDR1 GTSNPN, CDR2 SVGIG (reference sequence). The CDR3, as DNA: TGTGCCTGGGCCGGCGTGCACGAGCAGTACTTC. It translates to CAWAGVHEQYF.

The chain couples TRBV29-1 to TRBJ1-1, with TRBD1 as a possible D gene (6 bases). Trimming cost V 5 bases and J 4 bases, with 32 bases left between them. Germline values: CDR1 SQVTM, CDR2 ANQGSEA. The CDR3 runs 19 residues. The DNA for the CDR3 is TGCAGCGTTAAAAGTTTTGTCGACAGGACCAGAGGATTTGGCACTGAAGCTTTCTTT. Translating it yields CSVKSFVDRTRGFGTEAFF.

The chain carries TRBV6-7 and TRBJ2-7; D not certain. TRBV6-7 has ORF status, its function being uncertain. Trimming shortened V by 7 bases and J by 0 bases, and 19 bases separated the two germline ends. The CDR3 is 16 residues long. In nucleotides, the CDR3 is TGTGCCAGCATATACGGTATTGCGTACCTCTCCTACGAGCAGTACTTC. It translates to CASIYGIAYLSYEQYF.

The CDR3 region is CASSSRTSAGELFF. DNA of the CDR3: TGTGCCAGCAGCTCCCGGACTAGCGCCGGGGAGCTGTTTTTT. V gene TRBV7-2 combines with J gene TRBJ2-2; 9 nucleotides match TRBD2. This CDR3 region has 14 residues. The germline V gene has CDR1 SGHTA and CDR2 FQGNSA. The junction had 3 bases not matched to a gene; V was cut back by 4 bases and J by 6 bases.

The chain joins TRBV15 to TRBJ2-6; 7 bases line up with TRBD1. CDR3 length equals 15 residues. Per the germline V gene, CDR1 is LNHNV and CDR2 is YYDKDF (reference sequence). Germline trimming cut 4 bases from V and 3 bases from J; bases unmatched to any gene: 3. The CDR3 region has the DNA TGTGCCACCAGCACACAGGGGAGTGGGGCCAACGTCCTGACTTTC. It yields the protein CATSTQGSGANVLTF. The full variable domain, in which reference TRBV15 and TRBJ2-6 provide the parts outside the CDR3, is DAMVIQNPRYQVTQFGKPVTLSCSQTLNHNVMYWYQQKSSQAPKLLFHYYDKDFNNEADTPDNFQSRRPNTSFCFLDIRSPGLGDTAMYLCATSTQGSGANVLTFGAGSRLTVL.

The chain combines TRBV6-6 with TRBJ1-1; D is unclear. CDR1 MNHNY and CDR2 SVGAGI come from the germline V gene (reference sequence). The CDR3 totals 12 residues. V was shortened by 1 base and J by 7 bases, with 7 bases between the two germline ends. DNA of the CDR3: TGTGCCAGCAGTTACTTAGAGAATGAAGCTTTCTTT. Translated: CASSYLENEAFF.

This chain joins TRBV11-2 and TRBJ1-4, with 8 bases that match TRBD1. The J segment lost 10 bases and the V segment lost 0 bases, leaving 4 bases of the junction unmatched. Looked up from germline, CDR1 is SGHAT and CDR2 is FQNNGV. CDR3 size: 14 residues. Written as DNA, the CDR3 is TGTGCCAGCAGCTTAGATGGGGGGACAGGAAAACTGTTTTTT. Translating it yields CASSLDGGTGKLFF.

This chain uses TRBV5-1 with TRBJ2-7, with 10 nucleotides matching TRBD2. V dropped 7 bases and J dropped 1; count of bases not matched to a gene: 8. Looked up from germline, CDR1 is SGHRS and CDR2 is YFSETQ. The CDR3 consists of 15 residues. CDR3 in DNA: TGCGCCAGCGGGGGGCTAGCGGGAGAGTCCTACGAGCAGTACTTC. Amino acid sequence: CASGGLAGESYEQYF.

The chain has TRBV29-1 and TRBJ1-5; D is ambiguous. The CDR3 is 12 residues long. With 0 bases removed from V and 9 bases from J, the gap between germline ends came to 9 bases. CDR1 is SQVTM and CDR2 is ANQGSEA in the germline V gene. The CDR3 nucleotides are TGCAGCGTTGAAGATTCGGCAGGGCCCCAGCATTTT. It encodes CSVEDSAGPQHF.